The source of this T cell receptor (beta chain) is a study of T cells in Graves' hyperthyroidism and ophthalmopathy (dated by TCRdb to the late 2010s). At the level of the whole study: Peripheral blood was sampled at the time of initial diagnosis, prior to any treatment. To identify distinguishing TCR V-J signatures, a discovery cohort of around 100 patients was used, comprising fewer than 45 with Graves' ophthalmopathy and around 57 with stable Graves' hyperthyroidism. Whether ophthalmopathy could be predicted prospectively was tested in an independent validation cohort made up of 18 to 20 hyperthyroidism patients plus 17 patients who later progressed to ophthalmopathy. The 90 to 100 discovery patients were randomly divided into training and test sets at a 7:3 ratio. In addition, the study compared T-cell repertoires in thyroid tissue and in blood from over 5 Graves' hyperthyroidism patients. After blood sampling, hyperthyroidism patients were treated with methimazole at a starting dose of 30 mg daily, and ophthalmopathy patients were treated with high-dose intravenous methylprednisolone. According to the paper, TCR Vbeta CDR3 sequencing was carried out on some 140 peripheral blood samples, which came from 40 to 45 ophthalmopathy, around 74 hyperthyroidism and roughly 17 progressor patients. Overall study outcomes, separate from this receptor: Most expanded thyroid clonotypes (frequency above 0.001) were also found in blood, which suggests that blood repertoires may mirror thyroid immune responses. Ophthalmopathy was separated from stable hyperthyroidism by a 13 V-J signature model, with approximately 86% sensitivity and roughly 81% specificity obtained in cross-validation and 80%/75% obtained in testing. In validation, the model predicted progression to ophthalmopathy with approximately 71% sensitivity and 72% to 75% specificity, a median of around six months before onset. No statistical method was used to set the sample size in advance, and investigators knew the group allocation.

A patient counted as having stable Graves' hyperthyroidism if no progression to ophthalmopathy occurred over 18 months of follow-up. Hyperthyroidism patients were newly diagnosed, with disease duration under 2 months, and aged 18 to 65 years. Any patient with an uncontrolled infection, another autoimmune disease, pregnancy or lactation was excluded. Diagnoses relied on clinical symptoms, serum thyroxine and TRAb, thyroid ultrasound and orbital computed tomography. PBMCs were separated from roughly 10 ml of fresh peripheral blood using Ficoll-Paque density gradient centrifugation. Trizol reagent was used to extract total RNA, and RNA quality was then checked on an Agilent 2100 Bioanalyzer. Taken from cysteine to phenylalanine, the CDR3 has 14 residues. Just CDR3 DNA is preserved here, 42 bases in frame from base 1. V lost 7 bases and J lost 4 bases, and the count of bases not matched to a germline gene is 9. As encoded in the germline V gene, CDR1 is MDHEN while CDR2 is SYDVKM.

Amplification of TCR beta CDR3 regions was carried out from RNA transcripts. For the first round of RT-PCR on the TCR CDR3, the HTBI primer set was used together with the Qiagen OneStep RT-PCR kit. Libraries were constructed in a second round of multiplex PCR, after which size selection and purification were carried out. Sequencing of the libraries was done on an Illumina HiSeq2000 using paired-end 100 bp reads. The study's processing was this. SOAPnuke was used to process the raw data, throwing out any read that contained adapters or uncalled bases, had a mean Phred below 15, or lacked an exact constant-primer or identifier match. High-quality paired reads were merged with COPE v1.2.5, and unique nucleotide sequences were defined as clonotypes. Clonotypes were aligned to IMGT TRBV, TRBD and TRBJ reference segments using MiTCR v1.1. The analysis was restricted to V-J combinations with a frequency above 0.0001, which together covered about 99% of the repertoires. A TCS score was defined as the ratio of F50 (clonal expansion) to E x V (chaos), with BLOSUM62-based TCRdist applied between CDR3 peptides within each V-J. Welch's t-statistics and random forest reduced roughly 540 V-J features to 13, which were used in a naive Bayes classifier (R e1071). TCRdb cleaned the public reads at Q25 with fastp, built clones with MiXCR and kept in-frame beta chains. Rows merge per CDR3 protein into single entries with the most common DNA and genes. These V and J calls derive from TCRdb rather than the authors' analysis. The table for this sample lists approximately 400,000 distinct CDR3 sequences; 20% to 25% of them were counted only once. Over 70% of the sample belongs to the ten largest clones.

This clonotype was seen repeatedly, ten times or more. What this receptor recognizes is not known. There are no base qualities to consult, and no much larger clone falls within one base. The rearranged segments are TRBV28 and TRBJ2-5, and TRBD1 matches 7 of the central bases. Sequencing used blood. The sequence came from a man in his fifties with Graves' hyperthyroidism. The CDR3 sequence is CASIDRAFSETQYF. Here is the DNA: TGTGCCAGCATCGACAGGGCGTTTTCAGAGACCCAGTACTTC.